One and the same sample provided the 8 T cell receptor beta chains below, sequenced in a study of blood T cells in healthy people across ages. Combining a sample-barcoded 5' primer with a J-beta primer mix, a second PCR ran for about 6 to 11 cycles. TCRdb used MiXCR to reprocess the 5' RACE reads, holding one entry per CDR3 protein. The table includes around 940,000 distinct CDR3 sequences, roughly 51% detected once. What was sequenced was blood. The source is a woman aged 55-69 years in good health.

The chain joins TRBV7-2 to TRBJ1-2; D remains unclear. V was pared by 5 bases and J by 0 bases, with 10 bases between. Germline V gene sequence: CDR1 SGHTA, CDR2 FQGNSA. This CDR3 is 14 amino acids long. The CDR3 sequence: CASSPEITNYGYTF. CDR3 DNA: TGTGCCAGCAGCCCTGAGATCACTAACTATGGCTACACCTTC.

There are a few counts of this clonotype. This chain links TRBV27 with TRBJ2-7, with 9 bases identical to TRBD1. The length of the CDR3 is 15 residues. The V and J ends lost 5 bases and 2 bases, in that order; junction bases with no gene match: 7. Germline-derived CDR1 and CDR2 are MNHEY and SMNVEV (reference sequence). In DNA, the CDR3 is TGTGCCAGCAGTAAGCCGGGACAGGGCACCTACGAGCAGTACTTC. Protein sequence: CASSKPGQGTYEQYF.

This clonotype was found a few times. The J gene is TRBJ2-7, the V gene TRBV5-6; 9 positions match TRBD1. J gave up 2 bases and V 6 bases, and 6 bases lay outside the gene matches. Per the germline V gene, CDR1 is SGHDT and CDR2 is YYEEEE. CDR3 length: 14 amino acids. The CDR3 reads CASNDRGFTYEQYF. The DNA of the CDR3 is TGTGCCAGCAACGACAGGGGGTTCACCTACGAGCAGTACTTC.

In this sample, this clonotype turned up many times. The chain combines TRBV14 with TRBJ1-1; D remains ambiguous. The CDR3 totals 11 residues. V dropped 3 bases and J dropped 5 bases, with 4 bases sitting between them. Germline V lookup: CDR1 SGHDN, CDR2 FVKESK. CDR3 nucleotides: TGTGCCAGCAGCCAGGGAACTGAAGCTTTCTTT. This gives the protein CASSQGTEAFF. Drawing the rest from reference TRBV14 and TRBJ1-1, the complete variable domain is EAGVTQFPSHSVIEKGQTVTLRCDPISGHDNLYWYRRVMGKEIKFLLHFVKESKQDESGMPNNRFLAERTGGTYSTLKVQPAELEDSGVYFCASSQGTEAFFGQGTRLTVV.

This clonotype was observed a few times. CDR3 residues: CASSLLKGVSGEAFF. The DNA for the CDR3 is TGTGCCAGCAGTTTATTAAAGGGAGTTTCTGGAGAAGCTTTCTTT. V gene TRBV27 combines with J gene TRBJ1-1, with D uncertain. V lost 1 base and J lost 8, with 17 bases in between. This CDR3 spans 15 amino acids. Germline V gene sequence: CDR1 MNHEY, CDR2 SMNVEV (reference sequence).

This clonotype has more than one count but fewer than ten. This sequence joins TRBV28 and TRBJ2-5, with no clear D. Germline V lookup: CDR1 MDHEN, CDR2 SYDVKM. The V gene lost 7 bases and the J gene lost 4 bases, with 13 bases spanning the gap. The CDR3 sequence is 13 residues long. CDR3 nucleotides: TGTGCCAGCATTGGGTCCCCGGGAGAGACCCAGTACTTC. Translation: CASIGSPGETQYF.

The rearrangement links TRBV7-8 to TRBJ2-7; 9 bases match TRBD1. Germline CDR1 is SGHVS and CDR2 is FQNEAQ. V shed 5 bases and J 1 base; nucleotides not matched to a gene: 6. This CDR3 comprises 15 residues. The CDR3 region is CASSQGTGKSYEQYF. CDR3 DNA sequence: TGTGCCAGCAGCCAGGGGACAGGGAAATCCTACGAGCAGTACTTC.

This chain uses TRBV29-1 with TRBJ2-3; tentatively, D is TRBD2 (6 bases). Trimming took off 1 base at V and 5 bases at J, with 16 bases between the two ends. Germline V gene lookup returns CDR1 SQVTM and CDR2 ANQGSEA. The CDR3 covers 15 residues. CDR3 nucleotide sequence: TGCAGCGTTGAAGGGGGGAGGCTAGGGGTAGATACGCAGTATTTT. It is translated as CSVEGGRLGVDTQYF.